This T cell receptor beta chain was captured by sequencing in a study of STAT5B mutations in CD4+ large granular lymphocyte leukemia. A word on this clone: The target antigen is unknown.

Controls came from buffy coats of healthy blood donors. Overall study findings and caveats: Patient CD4-sorted repertoires looked more clonal than healthy CD4+ repertoires, even without putative leukemic clones. Around 25% of private leukemic clonotypes occurred rarely in other patients' non-leukemic repertoires.

CDR1 is MDHEN and CDR2 is SYDVKM in the germline V gene. J lost 3 bases, V lost 8 bases, and 11 bases had no gene match. The CDR3 totals 18 residues. Sequencing used immunoSEQ multiplex PCR; TCRdb keeps in-frame clones, though not all of them. The data hold about 30,000 clones, with 78% observed a single time. The chain has TRBV28 and TRBJ2-3; TRBD2 matches 16 bases. The sample was CD4+ T cells from blood buffy coats. This clonotype originated in a human donor in good health. This CDR3 reads CASEPGTSGGAGTDTQYF. CDR3 sequence (DNA): TGTGCCAGCGAACCTGGGACTAGCGGGGGGGCCGGGACAGATACGCAGTATTTT.